A single sample is the source of the 24 T cell receptor beta chains below, sequenced in a study of blood T cell repertoires in COVID-19. Some clones are missing from TCRdb's copy, which holds only in-frame ones; the method was immunoSEQ multiplex PCR. The sample includes about 140,000 clones, over 70% of them seen just once. The sequencing input was peripheral blood. The receptors originated from a woman in her fifties or sixties with acute or convalescent COVID-19.

This chain connects TRBV19 to TRBJ1-5; unclear D gene. Trimming left V 2 bases short and J 1 base short, with 3 bases between. This CDR3 region has 13 residues. CDR1 is LNHDA and CDR2 is SQIVND in the germline V gene (reference sequence). CDR3 DNA: TGTGCCAGTAGTATACAGAGCAATCAGCCCCAGCATTTT. It translates to CASSIQSNQPQHF.

V usage is TRBV6-5 and J usage is TRBJ1-1, with TRBD1 as a possible D gene (6 bases). Germline V gene data show CDR1 as MNHEY and CDR2 as SVGAGI. CDR3 length equals 11 residues. V shed 7 bases and J shed 9 bases, with 12 bases lying between them. As DNA, the CDR3 is TGTGCCAGCACCGAGACAGGAAAAGCTTTCTTT. Its translation: CASTETGKAFF.

This chain connects TRBV7-7 to TRBJ2-5, with 13 bases fitting TRBD2. Germline-derived CDR1 and CDR2 are SSHAT and FNYEAQ (reference sequence). Trimming removed 5 bases from V and 5 bases from J; junction bases left unmatched: 8. The CDR3 is made up of 16 amino acids. The CDR3 reads CASSRGLAGVGETQYF. The CDR3, as DNA: TGTGCCAGCAGCCGAGGACTAGCGGGAGTTGGTGAGACCCAGTACTTC.

The chain links TRBV28 to TRBJ2-7; no firm D call. Trimming stripped 2 bases from V and 0 bases from J, with 14 bases between. The CDR3 consists of 16 residues. The germline CDR1 and CDR2 sequences are MDHEN and SYDVKM. In DNA form, the CDR3 reads TGTGCCAGCAGTTTAGGTGGAGCTCAAAGCTCCTACGAGCAGTACTTC. This gives the protein CASSLGGAQSSYEQYF.

The chain uses TRBV3-1 (or the pseudogene TRBV3-2) and TRBJ2-1; 11 bases are shared with TRBD2. J gave up 7 bases and V 4 bases, and 3 bases lay outside the gene matches. This CDR3 is 14 amino acids long. Per germline, CDR1 LGHDT and CDR2 YNNKEL (reference sequence). The CDR3 protein is CASSPRLAGNEQFF. CDR3 bases: TGTGCCAGCAGCCCAAGACTAGCGGGGAATGAGCAGTTCTTC.

This clone was seen just once. V and J are TRBV5-6 and TRBJ2-2; no clear D gene. The V end lost 2 bases, the J end lost 7 bases, and 6 bases lay between the germline ends. The germline gives CDR1 SGHDT, CDR2 YYEEEE. The CDR3 contains 12 residues. CDR3 loop: CASSFTVGELFF. The CDR3 DNA reads TGTGCCAGCAGCTTCACTGTCGGGGAGCTGTTTTTT.

The chain couples TRBV7-6 to TRBJ1-5; TRBD1 matches 10 bases. Per germline, CDR1 SGHVS and CDR2 FNYEAQ. CDR3 length equals 15 residues. Trimming cost V 5 bases and J 4 bases; bases outside gene matches: 5. The CDR3 loop reads CASSIGTGENQPQHF. In DNA, the CDR3 is TGTGCCAGCAGCATTGGGACAGGGGAGAATCAGCCCCAGCATTTT.

The J gene is TRBJ1-2, the V gene TRBV19; TRBD1 aligns across 7 bases. CDR1 is LNHDA and CDR2 is SQIVND in the germline V gene (reference sequence). With V trimmed by 5 bases and J by 0 bases, 9 bases remained unmatched. CDR3 length: 16 residues. DNA for the CDR3: TGTGCCAGTAGTGCAGCACGACAGGGATCTAACTATGGCTACACCTTC. It translates to CASSAARQGSNYGYTF.

In its sample, this clone was seen once. The V and J genes are TRBV12-3 or TRBV12-4 and TRBJ1-2; tentatively, D is TRBD1 (5 bases). The CDR3 is 11 residues long. V was shortened by 7 bases and J by 8 bases, with 11 bases between the two germline ends. The CDR3 DNA is TGTGCCAGCACCCCAGGGAACGGCTACACCTTC. Translating gives CASTPGNGYTF.

This chain links TRBV30 with TRBJ2-1; TRBD2 agrees at 8 bases. Germline lookup yields CDR1 GTSNPN and CDR2 SVGIG (reference sequence). The CDR3 has 16 amino acids. Trimming at V came to 0 bases and at J to 9 bases, leaving 13 bases not matched to a gene. As DNA, the CDR3 is TGTGCCTGGAGTGTAAAGGGACTAGGTCGGAGGGGTGAGCAGTTCTTC. It encodes CAWSVKGLGRRGEQFF.

The V call is TRBV5-1, the J call TRBJ2-1; D is unclear. V lost 4 bases and J 7 bases, leaving 12 bases between the germline ends. The CDR3 consists of 13 residues. The germline V gene encodes CDR1 SGHRS and CDR2 YFSETQ. The CDR3 DNA follows: TGCGCCAGCAGCCAACTCTCAAATAATGAGCAGTTCTTC. Translated, it gives CASSQLSNNEQFF.

This chain links TRBV20-1 with TRBJ2-7; 8 bases are shared with TRBD2. The length of the CDR3 is 13 residues. After removal of 3 bases from V and 5 bases from J, the junction contained 6 bases not matched to a gene. Per the germline V gene, CDR1 is DFQATT and CDR2 is SNEGSKA (reference sequence). CDR3 protein: CSASLSGRHEQYF. CDR3 DNA: TGCAGTGCTAGTCTCAGCGGGAGACACGAGCAGTACTTC.

V is TRBV5-4 and J is TRBJ1-6; D perhaps matches TRBD1 (6 bases). Trimming shortened V by 0 bases and J by 8 bases, and 12 bases separated the two germline ends. CDR3 length: 15 residues. Per the germline V gene, CDR1 is SGHNT and CDR2 is YYREEE (reference sequence). For the CDR3, the DNA is TGTGCCAGCAGCTTGGGGCCAGGGGAAGATTCACCCCTCCACTTT. It codes for CASSLGPGEDSPLHF.

The rearrangement joins TRBV5-4 to TRBJ2-5, with 9 bases that match TRBD2. This CDR3 spans 17 amino acids. The V and J ends lost 2 bases and 4 bases, in that order; junction bases with no gene match: 12. The V gene's germline CDR1 is SGHNT and CDR2 YYREEE (reference sequence). CDR3: CASSLGPSGEGRETQYF. The DNA for the CDR3 is TGTGCCAGCAGCTTAGGGCCTAGCGGGGAGGGTCGAGAGACCCAGTACTTC.

The gene calls are TRBV18 and TRBJ2-1; 7 bases align to TRBD2. Trimming cost V 6 bases and J 7 bases; bases outside gene matches: 9. Germline loops: CDR1 KGHSH, CDR2 LQKENI. The length of the CDR3 is 14 residues. CDR3 residues: CASSPTSSKNEQFF. Written as DNA, the CDR3 is TGTGCCAGCTCCCCGACTAGCTCCAAGAATGAGCAGTTCTTC.

For the CDR3, the DNA is TGTGCCAGCAGTTTCCGGGACAGCTTAAATTCACCCCTCCACTTT. This translates into CASSFRDSLNSPLHF. The V and J genes are TRBV6-5 and TRBJ1-6; 7 bases are a match to TRBD1. Germline V lookup: CDR1 MNHEY, CDR2 SVGAGI. This CDR3 has 15 residues. The trim removed 4 bases at V and 7 bases at J, leaving 7 bases unmatched.

This clone was picked up one time. The J gene is TRBJ2-1, the V gene TRBV7-9; 8 nucleotides line up with TRBD1. The CDR3 totals 13 residues. CDR1 is SEHNR and CDR2 is FQNEAQ in the germline V gene (reference sequence). Germline trimming cut 7 bases from V and 9 bases from J; bases unmatched to any gene: 8. The CDR3 sequence: CASTLQGAGEQFF. In DNA form, the CDR3 reads TGTGCCAGCACCCTTCAGGGGGCAGGTGAGCAGTTCTTC.

This chain joins TRBV11-3 and TRBJ2-1; D possibly corresponds to TRBD1 (6 bases). V was pared by 1 base and J by 6 bases, with 13 bases between. The CDR3 runs 15 residues. Per the germline V gene, CDR1 is SGHNT and CDR2 is YENEEA. The chain's CDR3 is CASSLGASGANEQFF. The DNA of the CDR3 is TGTGCCAGCAGCTTAGGGGCGTCAGGGGCCAATGAGCAGTTCTTC.

The chain recombines TRBV12-3 or TRBV12-4 with TRBJ2-2; D call uncertain. V was trimmed by 0 bases and J by 6 bases, leaving 5 bases between them. The CDR3 is made up of 13 amino acids. The CDR3 is CASSLAPAGELFF. CDR3 nucleotide sequence: TGTGCCAGCAGTTTAGCCCCGGCCGGGGAGCTGTTTTTT.

The CDR3 loop reads CASTIDRGKQYF. The CDR3 nucleotides are TGTGCCAGCACCATAGACAGGGGGAAGCAGTACTTC. This chain links TRBV6-5 with TRBJ2-7, with 9 positions matching TRBD1. V trimming: 7 bases; J trimming: 8 bases; junction bases outside the gene matches: 6. Germline V gene lookup returns CDR1 MNHEY and CDR2 SVGAGI. The CDR3 runs 12 residues.

This clone was counted a single time. This rearrangement joins TRBV11-3 to TRBJ2-2; D possibly corresponds to TRBD2 (7 bases). The germline V gene has CDR1 SGHNT and CDR2 YENEEA. The CDR3 loop spans 13 amino acids. V was pared by 5 bases and J by 6 bases, with 10 bases between. The CDR3 is CASSPRGPGELFF. The CDR3 DNA reads TGTGCCAGCAGCCCGCGGGGGCCCGGGGAGCTGTTTTTT.

V gene TRBV28 combines with J gene TRBJ1-5; D unresolved. Per the germline V gene, CDR1 is MDHEN and CDR2 is SYDVKM. This CDR3 has 15 amino acids. Trimming took 5 bases from V and 2 from J, leaving 13 bases between them. In nucleotides, the CDR3 is TGTGCCAGCAGTGTAGGAAGCGTGGGCAATCAGCCCCAGCATTTT. Translation gives CASSVGSVGNQPQHF.

J is TRBJ2-5 and V is TRBV28, with 7 bases fitting TRBD1. Germline V gives CDR1 MDHEN, CDR2 SYDVKM. CDR3 size: 17 residues. Trimming took 3 bases from V and 1 from J; bases not matched to a gene: 11. The CDR3 loop reads CASSFTTGTEFQETQYF. The CDR3 bases are TGTGCCAGCAGTTTTACCACCGGGACAGAATTCCAAGAGACCCAGTACTTC. Complete variable domain (other parts from reference TRBV28 and TRBJ2-5): DVKVTQSSRYLVKRTGEKVFLECVQDMDHENMFWYRQDPGLGLRLIYFSYDVKMKEKGDIPEGYSVSREKKERFSLILESASTNQTSMYLCASSFTTGTEFQETQYFGPGTRLLVL.

The V gene is TRBV5-4, the J gene TRBJ2-1; the match to TRBD2 covers 7 bases. After removal of 0 bases from V and 5 bases from J, the junction contained 8 bases not matched to a gene. CDR3 length equals 16 residues. The V gene's germline CDR1 is SGHNT and CDR2 YYREEE (reference sequence). The CDR3 DNA reads TGTGCCAGCAGCTTGGAACGGCGAGCGGGGAACAATGAGCAGTTCTTC. Its translation: CASSLERRAGNNEQFF.